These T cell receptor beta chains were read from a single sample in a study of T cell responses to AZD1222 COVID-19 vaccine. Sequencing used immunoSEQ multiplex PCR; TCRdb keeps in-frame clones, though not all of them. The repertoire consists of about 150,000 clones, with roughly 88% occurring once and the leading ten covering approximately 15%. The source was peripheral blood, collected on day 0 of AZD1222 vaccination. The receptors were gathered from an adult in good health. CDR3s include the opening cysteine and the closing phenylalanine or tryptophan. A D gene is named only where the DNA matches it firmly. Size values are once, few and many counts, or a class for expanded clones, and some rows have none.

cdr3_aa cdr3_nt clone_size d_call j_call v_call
CASSLDTIGSGANVLTF TGTGCCAGCAGCTTAGATACCATCGGCTCTGGGGCCAACGTCCTGACTTTC NA NA TRBJ2-6 TRBV7-2
CASSFGAGDTDTQYF TGTGCCAGCAGCTTCGGGGCGGGGGACACAGATACGCAGTATTTT NA TRBD2 TRBJ2-3 TRBV11-3
CASSLGRGRTDTQYF TGTGCCTCCTCGCTTGGGAGGGGACGCACAGATACGCAGTATTTT NA TRBD2 TRBJ2-3 TRBV9
CASTDRGAKNIQYF TGTGCCAGCACTGATCGGGGGGCGAAAAACATTCAGTACTTC NA NA TRBJ2-4 TRBV2
CASSINPGQTRGEQYF TGTGCCAGTAGTATCAACCCCGGGCAAACCCGGGGCGAGCAGTACTTC NA NA TRBJ2-7 TRBV19
CASSPDRGAFF TGTGCCAGCAGCCCGGACAGGGGGGCTTTCTTT NA TRBD1 TRBJ1-1 TRBV7-2
CASSLSAGGAQPQHF TGTGCCAGCAGCTTAAGTGCAGGGGGCGCGCAGCCCCAGCATTTT NA TRBD1 TRBJ1-5 TRBV7-2
CASSVGQGSYNEQFF TGTGCCAGCAGCGTTGGACAGGGTTCCTACAATGAGCAGTTCTTC NA TRBD1 TRBJ2-1 TRBV9
CASSREYRNQPQHF TGTGCCAGTAGTCGGGAGTACCGCAATCAGCCCCAGCATTTT NA NA TRBJ1-5 TRBV19
CAISRDSNIQYF TGTGCCATCAGCCGGGACAGCAACATTCAGTACTTC NA TRBD1 TRBJ2-4 TRBV10-3
CASSTQGGIGAEAFF TGTGCCAGTAGTACCCAGGGAGGGATCGGGGCTGAAGCTTTCTTT once NA TRBJ1-1 TRBV19
CASRTGQGARQPQHF TGTGCCAGCCGCACGGGGCAGGGGGCGCGGCAGCCCCAGCATTTT few TRBD1 TRBJ1-5 TRBV6-5
CASSYLGQLNQPQHF TGTGCCAGCAGCTATTTAGGACAGCTCAATCAGCCCCAGCATTTT NA NA TRBJ1-5 TRBV7-8
CASSLSIMETQYF TGTGCCAGCAGTTTATCGATAATGGAGACCCAGTACTTC NA NA TRBJ2-5 TRBV27
CASSFDRATEAFF TGTGCCAGCAGCTTCGACAGGGCCACTGAAGCTTTCTTT NA TRBD1 TRBJ1-1 TRBV7-3
CASSVGGQGIEQYF TGTGCCAGCAGCGTAGGGGGACAGGGGATTGAGCAGTACTTC NA TRBD1 TRBJ2-7 TRBV9
CASSQESVLTGGRSYGYTF TGCGCCAGCAGCCAAGAATCCGTGTTGACAGGGGGCAGGAGCTATGGCTACACCTTC many TRBD1 TRBJ1-2 TRBV4-3
CASSKVRRGAFF TGTGCCAGCAGCAAGGTGCGCAGGGGGGCTTTCTTT NA TRBD1 TRBJ1-1 TRBV7-2
CAWSVRFRRQGSTEAFF TGTGCCTGGAGTGTACGATTTCGGCGACAGGGTAGTACTGAAGCTTTCTTT NA TRBD1 TRBJ1-1 TRBV30
CASSLFSSPPDGYTF TGTGCCAGCAGTTTATTCTCCTCCCCGCCAGATGGCTACACCTTC NA NA TRBJ1-2 TRBV28
CSVLADNSEAFF TGCAGCGTCCTAGCAGACAATAGTGAAGCTTTCTTT NA NA TRBJ1-1 TRBV29-1
CASSQELARGHEQFF TGTGCCAGCAGCCAAGAACTAGCCCGGGGGCATGAGCAGTTCTTC NA NA TRBJ2-1 TRBV14
CASSLTGGREQYF TGTGCCAGCAGCCTAACGGGGGGCCGCGAGCAGTACTTC once NA TRBJ2-7 TRBV9
CASSQTGTDLEAFF TGTGCCAGCAGCCAAACAGGGACGGACCTTGAAGCTTTCTTT NA NA TRBJ1-1 TRBV7-3
CASRTNTEAFF TGTGCCAGTAGGACGAACACTGAAGCTTTCTTT NA NA TRBJ1-1 TRBV19
CASSIVPRGHQPQHF TGTGCCAGTAGTATAGTGCCCAGGGGGCATCAGCCCCAGCATTTT NA TRBD1 TRBJ1-5 TRBV19
CASSLPGNTIYF TGTGCCAGCAGCTTACCAGGGAACACCATATATTTT medium-sized NA TRBJ1-3 TRBV13
CASSQGELYQETQYF TGTGCCAGCAGCCAAGGCGAATTGTACCAAGAGACCCAGTACTTC NA NA TRBJ2-5 TRBV14
CASSSPTLGRDKNGYTF TGTGCCAGCAGTTCTCCGACCTTGGGCAGGGACAAGAATGGCTACACCTTC NA NA TRBJ1-2 TRBV27
CASSYSSGTGTYEQYF TGTGCCAGCAGTTACTCGAGCGGGACAGGGACCTACGAGCAGTACTTC NA TRBD1 TRBJ2-7 TRBV6-5
CASSLDTDNTEAFF TGTGCCAGCAGCTTAGACACAGATAACACTGAAGCTTTCTTT NA NA TRBJ1-1 TRBV7-9
CASSLGTGQGYTF TGTGCCAGCAGCCTAGGGACAGGGCAAGGCTACACCTTC few TRBD1 TRBJ1-2 TRBV12-3/TRBV12-4
CASSYSAGYSNQPQHF TGTGCCAGCAGTTACAGTGCGGGTTATAGCAATCAGCCCCAGCATTTT NA NA TRBJ1-5 TRBV6-5
CAISEPGRTTGELFF TGTGCCATCAGTGAACCCGGGAGAACTACCGGGGAGCTGTTTTTT NA NA TRBJ2-2 TRBV10-3
CASSEESGTNSYNEQFF TGTGCCAGCAGTGAAGAATCCGGGACAAACTCCTACAATGAGCAGTTCTTC NA NA TRBJ2-1 TRBV2
CASSVTGLEKLFF TGCGCCAGCAGCGTGACAGGGTTGGAAAAACTGTTTTTT few TRBD1 TRBJ1-4 TRBV5-1
CASSLGTVPEKLFF TGTGCCAGCAGCCTGGGGACAGTCCCTGAAAAACTGTTTTTT NA TRBD1 TRBJ1-4 TRBV5-6
CASSQRQVIREQPQHF TGCGCCAGCAGCCAACGACAGGTAATCCGCGAGCAGCCCCAGCATTTT NA NA TRBJ1-5 TRBV4-1
CASSPEGLFYEQYF TGTGCCAGCAGCCCTGAGGGGCTTTTCTACGAGCAGTACTTC once NA TRBJ2-7 TRBV7-9
CASFTNGEKLFF TGTGCCAGCTTCACAAACGGTGAAAAACTGTTTTTT NA NA TRBJ1-4 TRBV12-3/TRBV12-4
CASSHEEGKLFF TGTGCCAGCAGTCACGAGGAGGGGAAACTGTTTTTT NA NA TRBJ1-4 TRBV12-3/TRBV12-4
CASSPQAGRTGELFF TGTGCCAGCTCACCACAGGCGGGACGAACCGGGGAGCTGTTTTTT NA NA TRBJ2-2 TRBV18
CASSKVGRSGNTIYF TGTGCCAGTAGTAAGGTGGGACGCTCTGGAAACACCATATATTTT NA NA TRBJ1-3 TRBV19
CASSSPQGESGYTF TGTGCCAGCAGTTCCCCTCAGGGAGAGTCTGGCTACACCTTC NA NA TRBJ1-2 TRBV6-5
CASSYTRGAEDEQYF TGCGCCAGCAGCTATACCCGGGGGGCGGAGGACGAGCAGTACTTC NA NA TRBJ2-7 TRBV5-1
CASSSQGVGGYTF TGTGCCAGCAGTTCGCAGGGAGTAGGCGGCTACACCTTC NA NA TRBJ1-2 TRBV27
CASSQGTAPTEAFF TGTGCCAGCAGCCAAGGGACAGCTCCGACTGAAGCTTTCTTT NA NA TRBJ1-1 TRBV3-1/TRBV3-2
CASRGQGAYGYTF TGTGCCAGTAGGGGACAGGGCGCCTATGGCTACACCTTC once TRBD1 TRBJ1-2 TRBV19
CASSFGLGRGYTF TGTGCCAGCAGTTTTGGGCTAGGGAGAGGCTACACCTTC NA NA TRBJ1-2 TRBV28
CASSTRRITGNTIYF TGTGCCAGCAGTACTCGACGGATAACAGGGAACACCATATATTTT few NA TRBJ1-3 TRBV28
CASSFQASGAGGSTDTQYF TGTGCCAGCAGTTTTCAGGCGAGTGGAGCGGGGGGTAGCACAGATACGCAGTATTTT NA TRBD2 TRBJ2-3 TRBV28
CASSLEGIRQPQHF TGTGCCAGCAGTTTGGAGGGGATACGTCAGCCCCAGCATTTT NA NA TRBJ1-5 TRBV28
CATSRGPTTGYDTDTQYF TGTGCCACCAGCAGGGGGCCGACGACAGGGTATGACACAGATACGCAGTATTTT NA TRBD1 TRBJ2-3 TRBV15
CAIRRGSTDGYTF TGTGCCATCAGAAGGGGTTCTACGGATGGCTACACCTTC NA NA TRBJ1-2 TRBV10-3